This TCR beta chain is drawn from a study of cytomegalovirus exposure and HLA in healthy donors. General study points: Researchers left out some V segments, among them TRBV6-2 and TRBV6-3, as indistinguishable. Trimming of TCR beta V- and J-genes showed a link, identified in a later analysis, to a missense DCLRE1C variant.

Remarks on this clone: Its antigen is not identified.

Trimming left V 4 bases short and J 1 base short, with 10 bases between. The germline V gene has CDR1 SEHNR and CDR2 FQNEAQ (reference sequence). CDR3 size: 15 residues. It was with 60 Vbeta and 13 Jbeta primers that the PCR ran. Sequenced by immunoSEQ multiplex PCR; TCRdb stores in-frame clones only, minus some. Counted here are 90,000 to 150,000 clones, over 15% occurring once; the ten biggest clones make up over 1.5%. The chain couples TRBV7-9 to TRBJ1-4, with D perhaps TRBD1 (5 bases). The clonotype comes from a woman under 30 in good health and CMV-seronegative. Source material: PBMCs. The CDR3 is CASSYRQQTNEKLFF. The CDR3, as DNA: TGTGCCAGCAGCTACCGACAGCAAACTAATGAAAAACTGTTTTTT.